The source of this T cell receptor beta chain is a study of identical twins. The table lists this clonotype with many counts. The CDR3 totals 13 residues. Trimming removed 3 bases at V and 5 bases at J, with 11 bases between. The germline gives CDR1 MNHEY, CDR2 SMNVEV (reference sequence). No donor was unhealthy or non-Caucasian. TCRdb used MiXCR to reprocess the 5' RACE reads, holding one entry per CDR3 protein. The sample includes a few hundred thousand distinct CDR3 sequences, roughly 10% of them seen just once. Sequenced material: naive T cells sorted from blood. This rearrangement joins TRBV27 to TRBJ2-7; D is unclear. This TCR was recovered from a woman in her forties or fifties in good health. CDR3 amino acids: CASSLGSSNEQYF. CDR3 sequence (DNA): TGTGCCAGCAGTTTGGGGTCCTCTAACGAGCAGTACTTC.